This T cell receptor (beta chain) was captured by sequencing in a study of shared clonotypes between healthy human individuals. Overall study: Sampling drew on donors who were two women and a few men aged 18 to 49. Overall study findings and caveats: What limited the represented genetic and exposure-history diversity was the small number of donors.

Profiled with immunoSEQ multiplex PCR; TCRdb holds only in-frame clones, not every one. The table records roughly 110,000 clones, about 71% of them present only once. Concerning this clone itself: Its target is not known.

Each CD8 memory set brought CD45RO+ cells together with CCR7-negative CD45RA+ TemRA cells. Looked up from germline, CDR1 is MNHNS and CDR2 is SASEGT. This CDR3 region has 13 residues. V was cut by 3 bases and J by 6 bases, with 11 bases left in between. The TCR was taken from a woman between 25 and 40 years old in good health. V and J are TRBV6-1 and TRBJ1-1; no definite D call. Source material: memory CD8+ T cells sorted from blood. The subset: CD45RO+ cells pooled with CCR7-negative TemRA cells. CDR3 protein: CASSETQLAEAFF. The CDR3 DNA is TGTGCCAGCAGTGAGACCCAGTTAGCTGAAGCTTTCTTT.